These T cell receptor beta chains were read from a single sample in a study of identical twins. TCRdb passed the 5' RACE reads through MiXCR, listing each CDR3 protein once. Among 500,000 or so distinct CDR3 sequences listed, roughly 21% were seen once. These sequences were also reported in another study, on T cells expressing NK-cell markers.

Material for sequencing was CD4+ T cells sorted from blood. These receptors were collected from a woman between 18 and 29 years old in good health. Both conserved end residues are part of each CDR3. A D gene is named only where the DNA matches it firmly. Rows may omit the clone size; those that give it use once, few, many or a size class.

d_gene: NA
j_gene: TRBJ1-5
abundance: many
v_gene: TRBV29-1
CDR3aa: CSVILRAGDQPQHF
CDR3nt: TGCAGCGTTATTTTAAGGGCAGGGGATCAGCCCCAGCATTTT

d_gene: TRBD1
j_gene: TRBJ1-2
abundance: NA
v_gene: TRBV19
CDR3aa: CASSISGTGGVSYTF
CDR3nt: TGTGCCAGTAGTATCTCCGGGACAGGGGGCGTCAGCTACACCTTC

d_gene: NA
j_gene: TRBJ2-1
abundance: NA
v_gene: TRBV6-6
CDR3aa: CASSYMGQFF
CDR3nt: TGTGCCAGCAGTTACATGGGGCAGTTCTTC

d_gene: NA
j_gene: TRBJ1-2
abundance: NA
v_gene: TRBV12-3/TRBV12-4
CDR3aa: CASRVERGYGYTF
CDR3nt: TGTGCCAGCCGGGTAGAGCGGGGCTATGGCTACACCTTC

d_gene: TRBD1
j_gene: TRBJ2-5
abundance: NA
v_gene: TRBV20-1
CDR3aa: CSARYLTGAPTPYF
CDR3nt: TGCAGTGCTAGATACCTGACAGGGGCGCCGACCCCGTACTTC

d_gene: TRBD2
j_gene: TRBJ2-7
abundance: NA
v_gene: TRBV7-8
CDR3aa: CASSAGTSGRFYEQYF
CDR3nt: TGTGCCAGCAGCGCCGGGACTAGCGGGAGGTTCTACGAGCAGTACTTC

d_gene: NA
j_gene: TRBJ2-7
abundance: NA
v_gene: TRBV6-1
CDR3aa: CASSLPQGTEQYF
CDR3nt: TGTGCCAGCAGCCTCCCACAGGGAACCGAGCAGTACTTC

d_gene: TRBD2
j_gene: TRBJ2-3
abundance: few
v_gene: TRBV20-1
CDR3aa: CSARREGSTDTQYF
CDR3nt: TGCAGTGCTAGACGGGAGGGCAGCACAGATACGCAGTATTTT

d_gene: TRBD1
j_gene: TRBJ2-7
abundance: NA
v_gene: TRBV29-1
CDR3aa: CSVRLTYRGSYEQYF
CDR3nt: TGCAGCGTTCGACTAACCTACAGGGGGTCCTACGAGCAGTACTTC

d_gene: NA
j_gene: TRBJ1-1
abundance: many
v_gene: TRBV12-3/TRBV12-4
CDR3aa: CASSLGAGQNTEAFF
CDR3nt: TGTGCCAGCAGTTTAGGGGCGGGACAGAACACTGAAGCTTTCTTT

d_gene: NA
j_gene: TRBJ1-1
abundance: many
v_gene: TRBV3-1
CDR3aa: CASSQGAAALKAFF
CDR3nt: TGTGCCAGCAGCCAAGGGGCAGCGGCACTGAAAGCTTTCTTT

d_gene: NA
j_gene: TRBJ1-2
abundance: NA
v_gene: TRBV9
CDR3aa: CASSPRVGRANYGYTF
CDR3nt: TGTGCCAGCAGCCCCCGGGTGGGTCGAGCTAACTATGGCTACACCTTC

d_gene: TRBD2
j_gene: TRBJ2-3
abundance: NA
v_gene: TRBV20-1
CDR3aa: CSGGAGGHTDTQYF
CDR3nt: TGCAGCGGGGGTGCGGGAGGGCACACAGATACGCAGTATTTT

d_gene: NA
j_gene: TRBJ2-1
abundance: few
v_gene: TRBV9
CDR3aa: CASSVEVHQSSYNEQFF
CDR3nt: TGTGCCAGCAGCGTAGAGGTACACCAGAGCTCCTACAATGAGCAGTTCTTC

d_gene: TRBD2
j_gene: TRBJ2-1
abundance: NA
v_gene: TRBV7-9
CDR3aa: CASSLGLAGGLSEQFF
CDR3nt: TGTGCCAGCAGCTTAGGCCTAGCGGGAGGGCTCAGTGAGCAGTTCTTC

d_gene: NA
j_gene: TRBJ2-7
abundance: NA
v_gene: TRBV5-8
CDR3aa: CASSLTTRSYEQYF
CDR3nt: TGTGCCAGCAGCTTGACAACTCGGTCTTACGAGCAGTACTTC

d_gene: NA
j_gene: TRBJ1-2
abundance: few
v_gene: TRBV21-1
CDR3aa: CASSNVMGNYGYTF
CDR3nt: TGTGCCAGCAGCAACGTAATGGGAAACTATGGCTACACCTTC

d_gene: TRBD2
j_gene: TRBJ2-7
abundance: many
v_gene: TRBV29-1
CDR3aa: CSVQTTGLAATYEQYF
CDR3nt: TGCAGCGTTCAGACCACGGGACTAGCGGCCACCTACGAGCAGTACTTC

d_gene: NA
j_gene: TRBJ2-1
abundance: NA
v_gene: TRBV20-1
CDR3aa: CSARRWGNEQFF
CDR3nt: TGCAGTGCTAGGAGATGGGGAAATGAGCAGTTCTTC

d_gene: TRBD1
j_gene: TRBJ2-5
abundance: few
v_gene: TRBV5-1
CDR3aa: CASSLVRGQQETQYF
CDR3nt: TGCGCCAGCAGCTTGGTCAGGGGGCAACAAGAGACCCAGTACTTC

d_gene: NA
j_gene: TRBJ2-7
abundance: few
v_gene: TRBV3-1
CDR3aa: CASSQEKVVSYEQYF
CDR3nt: TGTGCCAGCAGCCAAGAAAAGGTGGTCTCCTACGAGCAGTACTTC

d_gene: NA
j_gene: TRBJ1-2
abundance: few
v_gene: TRBV5-6
CDR3aa: CASSLSGPRYGYTF
CDR3nt: TGTGCCAGCAGCCTCTCAGGACCACGCTATGGCTACACCTTC

d_gene: TRBD2
j_gene: TRBJ2-7
abundance: many
v_gene: TRBV20-1
CDR3aa: CSASVAGGYEQYF
CDR3nt: TGCAGTGCTAGTGTTGCGGGGGGTTACGAGCAGTACTTC

d_gene: TRBD1
j_gene: TRBJ1-1
abundance: many
v_gene: TRBV6-5
CDR3aa: CASSYSGQGKGTEAFF
CDR3nt: TGTGCCAGCAGTTATTCGGGACAGGGGAAGGGCACTGAAGCTTTCTTT

d_gene: TRBD2
j_gene: TRBJ2-7
abundance: NA
v_gene: TRBV4-3
CDR3aa: CASSQRLADLSYEQYF
CDR3nt: TGCGCCAGCAGCCAAAGACTAGCGGACCTCTCCTACGAGCAGTACTTC

d_gene: NA
j_gene: TRBJ2-5
abundance: many
v_gene: TRBV29-1
CDR3aa: CSVTGGQSLRETQYF
CDR3nt: TGCAGCGTCACGGGGGGACAGTCGTTACGAGAGACCCAGTACTTC

d_gene: TRBD2
j_gene: TRBJ2-1
abundance: NA
v_gene: TRBV20-1
CDR3aa: CSAGGRGGGAYNEQFF
CDR3nt: TGCAGTGCTGGTGGACGGGGGGGCGGCGCCTACAATGAGCAGTTCTTC

d_gene: TRBD1
j_gene: TRBJ2-5
abundance: few
v_gene: TRBV28
CDR3aa: CASSFIPGRLGTGLYQETQYF
CDR3nt: TGTGCCAGCAGTTTTATTCCTGGCCGACTCGGGACAGGGCTATACCAAGAGACCCAGTACTTC

d_gene: NA
j_gene: TRBJ2-1
abundance: NA
v_gene: TRBV20-1
CDR3aa: CSAPRPYTQYNEQFF
CDR3nt: TGCAGTGCTCCTCGCCCGTACACCCAATACAATGAGCAGTTCTTC

d_gene: NA
j_gene: TRBJ1-1
abundance: NA
v_gene: TRBV2
CDR3aa: CASRGTGLGTEAFF
CDR3nt: TGTGCCAGCAGGGGCACAGGGCTGGGCACTGAAGCTTTCTTT

d_gene: TRBD1
j_gene: TRBJ2-7
abundance: few
v_gene: TRBV6-5
CDR3aa: CASSWGTGAGYEQYF
CDR3nt: TGTGCCAGCAGTTGGGGGACAGGGGCGGGCTACGAGCAGTACTTC

d_gene: NA
j_gene: TRBJ1-4
abundance: NA
v_gene: TRBV20-1
CDR3aa: CSARQLQGDNEKLFF
CDR3nt: TGCAGTGCTAGACAACTACAGGGAGATAATGAAAAACTGTTTTTT

d_gene: NA
j_gene: TRBJ1-5
abundance: many
v_gene: TRBV7-2
CDR3aa: CASSVRGSNQPQHF
CDR3nt: TGTGCCAGCAGCGTTAGGGGGAGCAATCAGCCCCAGCATTTT

d_gene: TRBD2
j_gene: TRBJ2-1
abundance: NA
v_gene: TRBV28
CDR3aa: CASSSLGGYSYNEQFF
CDR3nt: TGTGCCAGCAGTTCCCTGGGGGGGTACTCCTACAATGAGCAGTTCTTC

d_gene: NA
j_gene: TRBJ2-1
abundance: few
v_gene: TRBV20-1
CDR3aa: CSAFGQRSYNEQFF
CDR3nt: TGCAGTGCCTTCGGACAGCGATCCTACAATGAGCAGTTCTTC

d_gene: NA
j_gene: TRBJ2-6
abundance: few
v_gene: TRBV29-1
CDR3aa: CSVLGEGGTSSGANVLTF
CDR3nt: TGCAGCGTTTTGGGGGAAGGGGGAACCAGCTCTGGGGCCAACGTCCTGACTTTC

d_gene: TRBD2
j_gene: TRBJ2-2
abundance: few
v_gene: TRBV20-1
CDR3aa: CSVKGQRGNTGELFF
CDR3nt: TGCAGTGTCAAAGGGCAGCGGGGGAACACCGGGGAGCTGTTTTTT

d_gene: NA
j_gene: TRBJ2-7
abundance: many
v_gene: TRBV5-5
CDR3aa: CASSFGSGNGEQYF
CDR3nt: TGTGCCAGCAGCTTTGGCAGTGGGAACGGCGAGCAGTACTTC

d_gene: NA
j_gene: TRBJ1-1
abundance: NA
v_gene: TRBV2
CDR3aa: CASTVGVGSTEAFF
CDR3nt: TGTGCCAGCACCGTCGGGGTGGGGAGCACTGAAGCTTTCTTT

d_gene: NA
j_gene: TRBJ1-5
abundance: many
v_gene: TRBV6-2/TRBV6-3
CDR3aa: CASFGVGVGNQPQHF
CDR3nt: TGTGCCAGCTTCGGCGTCGGGGTTGGCAATCAGCCCCAGCATTTT

d_gene: TRBD1
j_gene: TRBJ2-3
abundance: NA
v_gene: TRBV5-1
CDR3aa: CASSRRDRVESDTQYF
CDR3nt: TGCGCCAGCAGCCGCCGGGACAGGGTAGAATCAGATACGCAGTATTTT

d_gene: TRBD1
j_gene: TRBJ2-5
abundance: few
v_gene: TRBV20-1
CDR3aa: CSAPGTGFRAAKETQYF
CDR3nt: TGCAGTGCTCCCGGGACAGGCTTTCGGGCGGCTAAAGAGACCCAGTACTTC

d_gene: NA
j_gene: TRBJ2-1
abundance: few
v_gene: TRBV21-1
CDR3aa: CASSAYSLVEQFF
CDR3nt: TGTGCCAGCAGCGCGTATAGCCTGGTTGAGCAGTTCTTC

d_gene: TRBD1
j_gene: TRBJ2-1
abundance: NA
v_gene: TRBV12-3/TRBV12-4
CDR3aa: CASSGDRGELLSYNEQFF
CDR3nt: TGTGCCAGCAGTGGGGACAGGGGTGAGCTTTTATCCTACAATGAGCAGTTCTTC

d_gene: NA
j_gene: TRBJ2-7
abundance: few
v_gene: TRBV4-1
CDR3aa: CASSQDTGTLTYEQYF
CDR3nt: TGCGCCAGCAGCCAAGATACCGGGACACTGACCTACGAGCAGTACTTC

d_gene: NA
j_gene: TRBJ2-7
abundance: few
v_gene: TRBV7-3
CDR3aa: CASSLMGGSYEQYF
CDR3nt: TGTGCCAGCAGCTTAATGGGCGGCTCCTACGAGCAGTACTTC

d_gene: TRBD1
j_gene: TRBJ2-5
abundance: NA
v_gene: TRBV5-6
CDR3aa: CASSALTGGETQYF
CDR3nt: TGTGCCAGCAGCGCTCTGACAGGGGGAGAGACCCAGTACTTC

d_gene: NA
j_gene: TRBJ2-1
abundance: NA
v_gene: TRBV20-1
CDR3aa: CSASQRNEQFF
CDR3nt: TGCAGTGCTAGTCAGAGGAATGAGCAGTTCTTC

d_gene: TRBD1
j_gene: TRBJ1-5
abundance: many
v_gene: TRBV12-3/TRBV12-4
CDR3aa: CASSRQGNQPQHF
CDR3nt: TGTGCCAGCAGTCGACAGGGGAATCAGCCCCAGCATTTT

d_gene: NA
j_gene: TRBJ1-4
abundance: NA
v_gene: TRBV4-1
CDR3aa: CANSQGRKLFF
CDR3nt: TGCGCCAACAGCCAAGGCCGAAAACTGTTTTTT

d_gene: TRBD2
j_gene: TRBJ2-7
abundance: few
v_gene: TRBV6-5
CDR3aa: CASSYSTGGGYEQYF
CDR3nt: TGTGCCAGCAGTTACTCGACGGGCGGGGGGTACGAGCAGTACTTC

d_gene: NA
j_gene: TRBJ2-1
abundance: NA
v_gene: TRBV27
CDR3aa: CASSSRDPSYNEQFF
CDR3nt: TGTGCCAGCAGTTCCCGGGACCCTTCCTACAATGAGCAGTTCTTC

d_gene: TRBD2
j_gene: TRBJ2-7
abundance: NA
v_gene: TRBV20-1
CDR3aa: CSARVRWTSVSSYEQYF
CDR3nt: TGCAGTGCTAGAGTTCGGTGGACTAGCGTCAGCTCCTACGAGCAGTACTTC

d_gene: NA
j_gene: TRBJ2-5
abundance: few
v_gene: TRBV9
CDR3aa: CASSVRLQETQYF
CDR3nt: TGTGCCAGCAGCGTAAGACTACAAGAGACCCAGTACTTC

d_gene: NA
j_gene: TRBJ2-7
abundance: NA
v_gene: TRBV5-1
CDR3aa: CASKGSGTSYEQYF
CDR3nt: TGCGCCAGCAAGGGTAGCGGAACTTCCTACGAGCAGTACTTC